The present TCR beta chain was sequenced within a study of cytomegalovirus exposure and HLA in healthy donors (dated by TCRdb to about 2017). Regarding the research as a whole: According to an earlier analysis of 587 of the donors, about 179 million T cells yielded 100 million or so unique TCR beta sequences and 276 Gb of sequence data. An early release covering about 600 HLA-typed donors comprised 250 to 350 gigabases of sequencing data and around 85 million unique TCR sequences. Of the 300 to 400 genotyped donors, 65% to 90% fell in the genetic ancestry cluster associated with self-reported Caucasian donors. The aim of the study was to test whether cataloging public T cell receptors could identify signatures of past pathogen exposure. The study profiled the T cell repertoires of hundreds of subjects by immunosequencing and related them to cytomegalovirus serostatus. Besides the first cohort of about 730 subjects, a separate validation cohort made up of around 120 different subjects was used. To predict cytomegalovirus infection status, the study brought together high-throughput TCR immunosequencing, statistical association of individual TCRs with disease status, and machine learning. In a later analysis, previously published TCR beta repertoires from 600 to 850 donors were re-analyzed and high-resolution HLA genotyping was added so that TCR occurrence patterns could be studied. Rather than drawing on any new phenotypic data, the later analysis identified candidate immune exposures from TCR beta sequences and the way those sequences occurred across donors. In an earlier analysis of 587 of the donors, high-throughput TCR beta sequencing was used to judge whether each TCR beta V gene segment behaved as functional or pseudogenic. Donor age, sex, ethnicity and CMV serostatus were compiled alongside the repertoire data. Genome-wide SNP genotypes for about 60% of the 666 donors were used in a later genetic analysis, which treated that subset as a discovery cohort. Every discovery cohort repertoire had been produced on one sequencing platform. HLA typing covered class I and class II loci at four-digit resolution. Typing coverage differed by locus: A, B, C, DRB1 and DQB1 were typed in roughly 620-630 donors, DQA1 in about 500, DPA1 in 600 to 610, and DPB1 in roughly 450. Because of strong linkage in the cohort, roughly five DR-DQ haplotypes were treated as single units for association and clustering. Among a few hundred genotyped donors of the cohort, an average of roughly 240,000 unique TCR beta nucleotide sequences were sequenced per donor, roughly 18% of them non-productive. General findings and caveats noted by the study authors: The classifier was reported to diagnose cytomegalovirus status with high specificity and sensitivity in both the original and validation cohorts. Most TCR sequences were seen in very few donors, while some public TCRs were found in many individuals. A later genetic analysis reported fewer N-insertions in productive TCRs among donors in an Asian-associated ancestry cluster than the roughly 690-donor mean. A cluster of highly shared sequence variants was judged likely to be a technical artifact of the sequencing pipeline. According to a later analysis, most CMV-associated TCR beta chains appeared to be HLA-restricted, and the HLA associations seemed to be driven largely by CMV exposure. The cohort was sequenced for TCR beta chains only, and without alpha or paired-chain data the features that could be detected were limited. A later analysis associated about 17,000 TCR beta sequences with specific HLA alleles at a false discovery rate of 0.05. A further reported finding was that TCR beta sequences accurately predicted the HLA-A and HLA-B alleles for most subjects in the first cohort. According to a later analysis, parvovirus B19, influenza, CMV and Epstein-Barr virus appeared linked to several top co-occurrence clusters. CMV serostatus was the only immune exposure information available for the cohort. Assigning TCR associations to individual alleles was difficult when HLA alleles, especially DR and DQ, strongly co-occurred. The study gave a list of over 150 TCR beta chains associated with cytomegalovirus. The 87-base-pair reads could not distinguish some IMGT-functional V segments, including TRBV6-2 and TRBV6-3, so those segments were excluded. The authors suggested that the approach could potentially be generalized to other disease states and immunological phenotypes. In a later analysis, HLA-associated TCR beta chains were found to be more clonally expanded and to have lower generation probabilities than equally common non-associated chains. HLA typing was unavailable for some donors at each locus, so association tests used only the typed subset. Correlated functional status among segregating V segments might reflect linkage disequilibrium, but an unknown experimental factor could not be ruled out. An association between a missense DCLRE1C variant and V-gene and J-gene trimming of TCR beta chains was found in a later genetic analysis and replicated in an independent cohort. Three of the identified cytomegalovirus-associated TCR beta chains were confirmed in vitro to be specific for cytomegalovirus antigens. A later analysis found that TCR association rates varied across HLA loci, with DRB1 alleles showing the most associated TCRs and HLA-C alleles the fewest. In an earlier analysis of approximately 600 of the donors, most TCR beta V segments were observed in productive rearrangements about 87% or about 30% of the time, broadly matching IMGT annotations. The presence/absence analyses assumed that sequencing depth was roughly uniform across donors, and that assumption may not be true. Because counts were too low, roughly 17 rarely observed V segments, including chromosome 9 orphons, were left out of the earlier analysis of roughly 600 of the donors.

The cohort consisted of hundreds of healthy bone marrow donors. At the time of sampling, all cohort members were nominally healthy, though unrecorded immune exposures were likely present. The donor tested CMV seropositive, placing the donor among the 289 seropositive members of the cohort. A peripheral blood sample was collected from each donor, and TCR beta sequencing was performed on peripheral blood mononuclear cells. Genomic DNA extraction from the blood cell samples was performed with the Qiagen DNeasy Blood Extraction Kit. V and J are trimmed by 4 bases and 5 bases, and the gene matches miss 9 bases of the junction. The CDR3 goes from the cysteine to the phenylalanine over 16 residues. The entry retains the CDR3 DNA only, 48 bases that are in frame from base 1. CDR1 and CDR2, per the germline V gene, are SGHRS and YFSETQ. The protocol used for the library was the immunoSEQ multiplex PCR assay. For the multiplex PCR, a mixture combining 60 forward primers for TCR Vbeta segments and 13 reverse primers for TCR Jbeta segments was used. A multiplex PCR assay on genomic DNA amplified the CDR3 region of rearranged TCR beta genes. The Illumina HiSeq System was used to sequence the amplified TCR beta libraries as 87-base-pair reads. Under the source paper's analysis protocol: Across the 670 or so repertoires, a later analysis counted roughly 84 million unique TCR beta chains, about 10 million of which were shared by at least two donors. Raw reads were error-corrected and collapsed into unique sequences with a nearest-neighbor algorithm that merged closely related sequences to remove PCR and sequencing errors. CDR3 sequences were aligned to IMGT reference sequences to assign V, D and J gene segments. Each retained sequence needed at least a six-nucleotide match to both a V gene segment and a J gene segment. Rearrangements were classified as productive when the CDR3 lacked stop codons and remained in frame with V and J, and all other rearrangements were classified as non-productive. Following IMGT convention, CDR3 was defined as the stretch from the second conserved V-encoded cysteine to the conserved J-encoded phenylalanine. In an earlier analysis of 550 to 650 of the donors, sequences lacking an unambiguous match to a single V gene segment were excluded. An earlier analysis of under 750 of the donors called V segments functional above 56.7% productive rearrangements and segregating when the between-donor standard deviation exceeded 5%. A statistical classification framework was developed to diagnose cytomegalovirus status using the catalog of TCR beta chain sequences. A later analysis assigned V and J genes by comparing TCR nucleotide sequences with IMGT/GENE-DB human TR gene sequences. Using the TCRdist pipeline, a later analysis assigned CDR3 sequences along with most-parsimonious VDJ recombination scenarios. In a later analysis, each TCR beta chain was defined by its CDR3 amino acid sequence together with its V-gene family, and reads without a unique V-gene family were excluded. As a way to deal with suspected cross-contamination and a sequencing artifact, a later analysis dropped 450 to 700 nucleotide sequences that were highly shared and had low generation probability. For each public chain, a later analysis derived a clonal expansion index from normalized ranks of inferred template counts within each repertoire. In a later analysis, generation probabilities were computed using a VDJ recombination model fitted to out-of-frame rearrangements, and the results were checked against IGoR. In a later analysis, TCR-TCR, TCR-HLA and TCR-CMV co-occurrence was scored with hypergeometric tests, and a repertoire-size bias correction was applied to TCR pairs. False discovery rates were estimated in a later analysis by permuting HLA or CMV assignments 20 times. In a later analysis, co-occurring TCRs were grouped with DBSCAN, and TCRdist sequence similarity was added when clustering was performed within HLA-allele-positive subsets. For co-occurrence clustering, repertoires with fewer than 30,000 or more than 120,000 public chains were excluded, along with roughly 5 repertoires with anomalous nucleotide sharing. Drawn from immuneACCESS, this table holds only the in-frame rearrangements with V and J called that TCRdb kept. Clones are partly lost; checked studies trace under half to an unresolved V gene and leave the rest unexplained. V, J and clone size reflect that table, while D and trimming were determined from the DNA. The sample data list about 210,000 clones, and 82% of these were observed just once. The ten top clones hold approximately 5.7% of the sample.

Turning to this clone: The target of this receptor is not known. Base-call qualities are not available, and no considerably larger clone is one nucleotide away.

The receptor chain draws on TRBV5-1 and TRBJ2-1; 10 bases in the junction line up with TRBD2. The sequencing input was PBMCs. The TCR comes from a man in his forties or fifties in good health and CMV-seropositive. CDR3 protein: CASSGTGTSVNNEQFF. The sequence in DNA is TGCGCCAGCAGCGGAACCGGGACTAGCGTAAACAATGAGCAGTTCTTC.